The 23 T cell receptor beta chains given below trace back to one sample, sequenced in a study of T cell responses to AZD1222 COVID-19 vaccine. Assay used: immunoSEQ multiplex PCR; TCRdb lists only in-frame clones, some missing. Of 130,000 to 150,000 clones in the sample, roughly 80% were seen once. The sample consisted of peripheral blood, taken on day 0 of MenACWY control vaccination. The receptors stem from an adult in good health.

This clone has just a few counts. This chain's CDR3 is CASSPSTGVGYTF. DNA of the CDR3: TGTGCCAGCAGCCCCTCGACAGGGGTAGGCTACACCTTC. The rearrangement joins TRBV5-4 to TRBJ1-2, with 8 bases identical to TRBD1. From germline, CDR1 is SGHNT and CDR2 YYREEE (reference sequence). V dropped 4 bases and J dropped 8; count of bases not matched to a gene: 7. This CDR3 spans 13 amino acids. Based on the CDR3 plus reference TRBV5-4 and TRBJ1-2, the full variable domain is ETGVTQSPTHLIKTRGQQVTLRCSSQSGHNTVSWYQQALGQGPQFIFQYYREEENGRGNFPPRFSGLQFPNYSSELNVNALELDDSALYLCASSPSTGVGYTFGSGTRLTVV.

The chain employs TRBV6-5 and TRBJ1-4; 9 positions match TRBD1. The CDR3 covers 15 residues. The trim removed 5 bases at V and 2 bases at J, leaving 3 bases unmatched. Germline V gene sequence: CDR1 MNHEY, CDR2 SVGAGI. The CDR3 loop reads CASSQQGATNEKLFF. CDR3 nucleotides: TGTGCCAGCAGTCAACAGGGGGCGACTAATGAAAAACTGTTTTTT.

The V and J genes are TRBV19 and TRBJ1-2; D remains unclear. Germline CDR1 and CDR2: LNHDA and SQIVND (reference sequence). The length of the CDR3 is 14 residues. V lost 4 bases and J 8 bases, leaving 17 bases between the germline ends. The CDR3 DNA follows: TGTGCCAGTAGTACTCACACACCAGACGCGGGCTACACCTTC. Its translation: CASSTHTPDAGYTF.

The chain has TRBV5-1 and TRBJ1-4; TRBD1 might be the D (5 bases). Germline values: CDR1 SGHRS, CDR2 YFSETQ. This CDR3 region has 15 residues. V lost 1 base and J lost 8, with 15 bases in between. The CDR3 region is CASSLKGTREEKLFF. The CDR3 DNA is TGCGCCAGCAGCTTGAAGGGGACGCGGGAAGAAAAACTGTTTTTT.

The CDR3 DNA is TGTGCCAGCATTAAGAGGGGGGCGCGGACCGGGGAGCTGTTTTTT. Protein sequence: CASIKRGARTGELFF. The chain joins TRBV2 to TRBJ2-2, with D perhaps matching TRBD1 or TRBD2 (6 bases each). This CDR3 region has 15 residues. The V gene's germline CDR1 is SNHLY and CDR2 FYNNEI. Trimming shortened V by 7 bases and J by 5 bases, and 17 bases separated the two germline ends. Based on the CDR3 plus reference TRBV2 and TRBJ2-2, the full variable domain is EPEVTQTPSHQVTQMGQEVILRCVPISNHLYFYWYRQILGQKVEFLVSFYNNEISEKSEIFDDQFSVERPDGSNFTLKIRSTKLEDSAMYFCASIKRGARTGELFFGEGSRLTVL.

This sequence joins TRBV2 and TRBJ2-5, with TRBD2 matching 12 bases. Germline CDR1 is SNHLY and CDR2 is FYNNEI. The CDR3 totals 15 residues. The junction had 11 bases not matched to a gene; V was cut back by 11 bases and J by 4 bases. CDR3 sequence (DNA): TGTGCCTCGACCGAGGCGGGACTAGCGGGAGAGACCCAGTACTTC. It encodes CASTEAGLAGETQYF.

This clone was recorded many times. The chain carries TRBV28 and TRBJ1-6; unclear D gene. From germline, CDR1 is MDHEN and CDR2 SYDVKM. Trimming stripped 7 bases from V and 9 bases from J, with 13 bases between. The CDR3 is 13 residues long. The CDR3 here is CASNPGEGSPLHF. The CDR3 coding sequence is TGTGCCAGCAACCCCGGGGAGGGTTCACCCCTCCACTTT.

The chain uses TRBV5-1 and TRBJ2-7; 7 bases map to TRBD1. J gave up 6 bases and V 4 bases, and 4 bases lay outside the gene matches. The CDR3 is made up of 12 amino acids. CDR1 SGHRS and CDR2 YFSETQ come from the germline V gene. In nucleotides, the CDR3 is TGCGCCAGCAGCCGCGACAGGGCCGAGCAGTACTTC. It codes for CASSRDRAEQYF.

In this sample, this clone turned up once. The V call is TRBV28, the J call TRBJ1-2; TRBD1 aligns across 9 bases. The junction had 3 bases not matched to a gene; V was cut back by 2 bases and J by 2 bases. This CDR3 contains 15 residues. Germline loops: CDR1 MDHEN, CDR2 SYDVKM. The CDR3: CASSLPGTGNYGYTF. The CDR3 DNA reads TGTGCCAGCAGTTTACCCGGGACAGGGAACTATGGCTACACCTTC.

V and J are TRBV6-5 and TRBJ2-5; 7 bases line up with TRBD2. CDR1 and CDR2 (germline): MNHEY, SVGAGI. The trim removed 0 bases at V and 2 bases at J, leaving 3 bases unmatched. CDR3 length: 15 residues. The CDR3 loop reads CASSYSGTIQETQYF. In DNA, the CDR3 is TGTGCCAGCAGTTACTCGGGGACTATACAAGAGACCCAGTACTTC.

This chain joins TRBV3-1 (or the pseudogene TRBV3-2) and TRBJ2-1; 10 bases agree with TRBD2. Germline CDR1 LGHDT, CDR2 YNNKEL (reference sequence). The ends lost 2 bases at V and 3 bases at J; junction bases unmatched: 7. The CDR3 consists of 17 residues. In DNA, the CDR3 is TGTGCCAGCAGCCAAAGGTTTGGACTAGCGGTCTACAATGAGCAGTTCTTC. Its protein product is CASSQRFGLAVYNEQFF.

This sequence joins TRBV2 and TRBJ2-3; 8 positions agree with TRBD2. The germline V gene encodes CDR1 SNHLY and CDR2 FYNNEI. This CDR3 is built from 13 residues. J lost 5 bases, V lost 3 bases, and 1 base had no gene match. The CDR3 protein is CASSEAGGDTQYF. In DNA form, the CDR3 reads TGTGCCAGCAGTGAGGCGGGGGGAGATACGCAGTATTTT.

The V and J genes are TRBV11-1 and TRBJ2-2; TRBD1 aligns across 9 bases. Germline loops: CDR1 SGHAT, CDR2 FQDESV (reference sequence). The CDR3 is made up of 14 amino acids. V dropped 6 bases and J dropped 4; count of bases not matched to a gene: 3. CDR3 region: CASRLDRGTGELFF. DNA of the CDR3: TGTGCCAGCAGACTGGACAGGGGCACCGGGGAGCTGTTTTTT.

The rearrangement links TRBV2 to TRBJ2-3; TRBD2 agrees at 10 bases. CDR1 is SNHLY, CDR2 FYNNEI, per germline. The CDR3 consists of 15 residues. Trimming cost V 6 bases and J 1 base; bases outside gene matches: 4. The CDR3 nucleotides are TGTGCCAGCAGAAGAACTAGCGGGGGCACAGATACGCAGTATTTT. Its protein is CASRRTSGGTDTQYF.

This chain links TRBV2 with TRBJ1-4, with a possible D match to TRBD1 (5 bases). Germline CDR1 is SNHLY and CDR2 is FYNNEI. The V and J ends lost 6 bases and 2 bases respectively, with 10 bases between them. The CDR3 has 14 amino acids. The CDR3 DNA sequence: TGTGCCAGCAGACGACAGACTACTAATGAAAAACTGTTTTTT. Translating gives CASRRQTTNEKLFF.

The J gene is TRBJ1-6, the V gene TRBV6-2 or TRBV6-3; maybe TRBD1 (5 bases). This CDR3 has 15 residues. Deletions cut 0 bases from V and 7 bases from J, with 10 bases between. Germline-derived CDR1 and CDR2 are MNHEY and SVGEGT. This chain's CDR3 is CASSYSQGWNSPLHF. The CDR3 bases are TGTGCCAGCAGTTACTCGCAGGGATGGAATTCACCCCTCCACTTT.

The V call is TRBV3-1 (or the pseudogene TRBV3-2), the J call TRBJ1-2; D is possibly TRBD1 (6 bases). The CDR3 loop spans 15 amino acids. CDR1 is LGHDT, CDR2 YNNKEL, per germline (reference sequence). V gave up 0 bases and J gave up 3 bases, with 11 bases separating them. CDR3 sequence reads: CASSQDRGGYYGYTF. The CDR3 DNA reads as TGTGCCAGCAGCCAAGACAGGGGAGGATACTATGGCTACACCTTC.

The gene calls are TRBV19 and TRBJ2-3; 10 bases match TRBD2. The germline V gene has CDR1 LNHDA and CDR2 SQIVND (reference sequence). V lost 7 bases and J lost 4; bases outside the gene matches: 11. The length of the CDR3 is 16 residues. CDR3 bases: TGTGCCAGTACCCCTCTAGCGGGGGCCGGTGCAGATACGCAGTATTTT. It is translated as CASTPLAGAGADTQYF.

V is TRBV24-1 and J is TRBJ1-5; the D is unclear. The CDR3 totals 15 residues. The V end was cut by 4 bases, the J end by 3 bases, with 12 bases between. Germline V lookup: CDR1 KGHDR, CDR2 SFDVKD. CDR3: CATSEGRPINQPQHF. The CDR3, as DNA: TGTGCCACCAGTGAAGGTCGACCGATCAATCAGCCCCAGCATTTT.

This chain joins TRBV28 and TRBJ1-2; weak D call: TRBD1 (5 bases). The CDR3 totals 13 residues. Germline V gives CDR1 MDHEN, CDR2 SYDVKM. V lost 6 bases to trimming and J lost 10 bases, with 18 bases between them. This CDR3 reads CASSRDLGQTYTF. CDR3 DNA sequence: TGTGCCAGCAGCCGTGACCTCGGACAAACCTACACCTTC.

This clone was seen only a few times. The J gene is TRBJ1-2, the V gene TRBV30, with D maybe TRBD1 (6 bases). V gave up 3 bases and J gave up 5 bases, with 13 bases separating them. This CDR3 spans 13 amino acids. Germline CDR1 GTSNPN, CDR2 SVGIG (reference sequence). CDR3 bases: TGTGCCTGGAGCACAGGGAGAGGATATGGCTACACCTTC. Its protein product is CAWSTGRGYGYTF.

This clone was seen a few times. V gene TRBV6-1 combines with J gene TRBJ2-2; D is uncertain. Germline-derived CDR1 and CDR2 are MNHNS and SASEGT. The CDR3 is made up of 13 amino acids. Trimming took off 2 bases at V and 8 bases at J, with 9 bases between the two ends. The DNA for the CDR3 is TGTGCCAGCAGTGAATCCGAGATGGGGGAGCTGTTTTTT. Its translation: CASSESEMGELFF.

J is TRBJ1-6 and V is TRBV6-5; D is unresolved. With 0 bases removed from V and 7 bases from J, the gap between germline ends came to 4 bases. Germline lookup yields CDR1 MNHEY and CDR2 SVGAGI. The CDR3 contains 13 residues. Here the CDR3 DNA reads TGTGCCAGCAGTTACTCAGGAAATTCACCCCTCCACTTT. This encodes CASSYSGNSPLHF.